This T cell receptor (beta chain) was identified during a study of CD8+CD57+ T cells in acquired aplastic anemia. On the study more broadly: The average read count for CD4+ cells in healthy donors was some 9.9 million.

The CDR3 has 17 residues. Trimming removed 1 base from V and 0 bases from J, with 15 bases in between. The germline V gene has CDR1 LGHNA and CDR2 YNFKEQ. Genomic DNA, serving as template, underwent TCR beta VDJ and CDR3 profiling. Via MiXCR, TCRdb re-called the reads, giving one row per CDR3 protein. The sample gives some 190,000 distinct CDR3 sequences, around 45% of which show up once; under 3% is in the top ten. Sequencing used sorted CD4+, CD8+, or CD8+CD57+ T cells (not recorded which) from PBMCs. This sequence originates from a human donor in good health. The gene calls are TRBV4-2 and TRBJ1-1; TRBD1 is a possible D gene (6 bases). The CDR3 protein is CASSQVFAGDLNTEAFF. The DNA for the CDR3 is TGTGCCAGCAGCCAAGTGTTTGCAGGGGATCTGAACACTGAAGCTTTCTTT.